Listed below are T cell receptor beta chains from one sample, sequenced in a study of blood T cell repertoires in COVID-19. Assay used: immunoSEQ multiplex PCR; TCRdb lists only in-frame clones, some missing. The sample has over 65,000 clones, 86% seen once. The sequencing sample was made of peripheral blood. The receptors come from a man between 50 and 59 years old with active or convalescent COVID-19. The CDR3 runs from the conserved cysteine through the conserved F or W. Fields, in order: clone size, J gene, D gene, V gene, CDR3 length, CDR3 DNA, CDR3 protein. D genes are given only for firm matches. Not all rows give a size; the values are once, few, many and, for expanded clones, a class.

-,TRBJ1-3,-,TRBV30,17,TGTGCCTGGAGTCCTCAGGGGCAGGCCTTCTCTGGAAACACCATATATTTT,CAWSPQGQAFSGNTIYF
-,TRBJ1-1,-,TRBV12-5,12,TGTGCTAGTGGTTTGGAGGGGGCTGAAGCTTTCTTT,CASGLEGAEAFF
-,TRBJ1-2,-,TRBV7-9,16,TGTGCCAGCAGCTTAGGGCAGGGGCGGCACGGTGGAGGCTACACCTTC,CASSLGQGRHGGGYTF
-,TRBJ2-1,TRBD1,TRBV5-1,13,TGCGCCAGCAGCGTGACAGGGGCCGCTGAGCAGTTCTTC,CASSVTGAAEQFF
-,TRBJ2-3,TRBD2,TRBV7-9,15,TGTGCCAGCAGCCCAGGGACGGGGGGGGCAGATACGCAGTATTTT,CASSPGTGGADTQYF
-,TRBJ2-7,TRBD2,TRBV29-1,13,TGCAGCGTCGTAAGCGGGAGTGTCTACGAGCAGTACTTC,CSVVSGSVYEQYF
-,TRBJ2-7,TRBD1,TRBV5-6,14,TGTGCCAGCAGCCCGACAGGGGGCTCCTACGAGCAGTACTTC,CASSPTGGSYEQYF
-,TRBJ2-2,-,TRBV24-1,19,TGTGCCACCAGTGACACGGGATTTAACGGATTGCTGACCACCGGGGAGCTGTTTTTT,CATSDTGFNGLLTTGELFF
-,TRBJ2-7,-,TRBV18,15,TGTGCCAGCTCACGGCTTTTAGGGACAATATACGAGCAGTACTTC,CASSRLLGTIYEQYF
-,TRBJ2-5,-,TRBV10-2,13,TGCGCCAGCAGTGGGGGGACACAAGAGACCCAGTACTTC,CASSGGTQETQYF
-,TRBJ2-3,TRBD2,TRBV3-1/TRBV3-2,19,TGTGCCAGCAGTCTCTTTCCCGGGACTAGCGGGAGGGAAACAGATACGCAGTATTTT,CASSLFPGTSGRETDTQYF
few,TRBJ2-5,-,TRBV6-5,14,TGTGCCAGTTCCATTTCCTACCATCAAGAGACCCAGTACTTC,CASSISYHQETQYF
-,TRBJ1-1,TRBD1,TRBV27,16,TGTGCCAGCAGTCCTCGGACAGGACTTATGAACACTGAAGCTTTCTTT,CASSPRTGLMNTEAFF
-,TRBJ2-6,-,TRBV5-5,15,TGTGCCAGCAGCCCCAGGGCGCCTGGGGCCAACGTCCTGACTTTC,CASSPRAPGANVLTF
few,TRBJ2-6,TRBD2,TRBV27,17,TGTGCCCGCCGCCCCGGGGGGGGGTCTTCGGGGGCCAACGTCCTGACTTTC,CARRPGGGSSGANVLTF
-,TRBJ1-2,TRBD1,TRBV28,15,TGTGCCAGTCGTAGACAGGGGGCAACTAACTATGGCTACACCTTC,CASRRQGATNYGYTF
-,TRBJ2-2,TRBD1,TRBV10-3,14,TGTGCCATCAGTAAGGGACAGGGGCCCGGGGAGCTGTTTTTT,CAISKGQGPGELFF
-,TRBJ2-5,TRBD1,TRBV5-4,16,TGTGCCAGCAGCTTGGGGGGGGACAGGGGGCGAGAGACCCAGTACTTC,CASSLGGDRGRETQYF
-,TRBJ2-7,-,TRBV11-2,16,TGTGCCAGCAGCCCAAGGTCAAGCGGAGGGGCTTACGAGCAGTACTTC,CASSPRSSGGAYEQYF
-,TRBJ1-2,-,TRBV6-2/TRBV6-3,14,TGTGCCAGCAGTTACTTTCCACTGAGCTATGGCTACACCTTC,CASSYFPLSYGYTF
-,TRBJ2-1,TRBD2,TRBV4-1,18,TGCGCCAGCAGCCAGGGACTAGCGGGCCTCAGCTCCTACAATGAGCAGTTCTTC,CASSQGLAGLSSYNEQFF
-,TRBJ1-5,TRBD1,TRBV7-2,15,TGTGCCAGCAGCACGACCGGGACAGGGGATCAGCCCCAGCATTTT,CASSTTGTGDQPQHF
-,TRBJ1-1,TRBD1,TRBV3-1/TRBV3-2,16,TGTGCCAGCAGCCTTACAGGGGGAAGGATGAACACTGAAGCTTTCTTT,CASSLTGGRMNTEAFF
-,TRBJ1-4,TRBD1,TRBV5-1,15,TGCGCCAGCAGCCCCGGACAGGGGGCTAATGAAAAACTGTTTTTT,CASSPGQGANEKLFF
-,TRBJ2-3,TRBD1,TRBV11-2,15,TGTGCCAGCAGCATAGACAGGGGACCCACCGATACGCAGTATTTT,CASSIDRGPTDTQYF
few,TRBJ1-5,-,TRBV6-2/TRBV6-3,15,TGTGCCAGCAGTTACCTTCTCGGCGGGAATCAGCCCCAGCATTTT,CASSYLLGGNQPQHF